The following is a T cell receptor beta chain sequence with its context. What it binds is unknown. These data originate in a study of T cell responses to AZD1222 COVID-19 vaccine. Findings of the study overall: Baseline serology detected seropositivity in only a handful of AZD1222 recipients.

Assay used: immunoSEQ multiplex PCR; TCRdb lists only in-frame clones, some missing. The sample lists around 120,000 clones, 75% to 95% occurring once. This CDR3 comprises 18 residues. V and J are TRBV12-2 and TRBJ1-1; the table's D call of TRBD1 was not tested on the DNA. TRBV12-2 is a documented pseudogene. The TCR comes from an adult in good health. The specimen was peripheral blood, collected on day 0 of AZD1222 vaccination. CDR3 DNA: TGTGCAAGTCGCTCAAACGCCCAACAGGGGGTGGAGAACACTGAAGCTTTCTTT. It yields the protein CASRSNAQQGVENTEAFF.